This T cell receptor (beta chain) was captured in a study of spatial heterogeneity in lung cancer. Study-level background: Unique TCR and UMI combinations averaged more than ten appearances each in raw reads.

This sample's time point: sample taken at primary tumor resection. Unsorted whole RNA of tumor, nontumor lung or frozen PBMC was sequenced. This clonotype was counted a few times. All TCR cDNA molecules were individually tagged with a unique molecular identifier. Via MiXCR, TCRdb re-called the 5' RACE reads, giving one row per CDR3 protein. The sample holds 65,000 to 85,000 distinct CDR3 sequences; approximately 20% are singletons and the top ten take around 6.6%. The CDR3 runs 12 residues. The germline CDR1 and CDR2 sequences are SGHTA and FQGNSA. Trimming removed 5 bases at V and 7 bases at J, with 8 bases between.

This receptor was identified in a male donor with early-stage non-small cell lung cancer. This specimen was PBMCs, taken at surgery. This sequence joins TRBV7-2 and TRBJ2-2, with no clear D. Here the CDR3 reads CASSQVGGELFF. For the CDR3, the DNA is TGTGCCAGCAGCCAGGTCGGCGGGGAGCTGTTTTTT. The full variable domain, completed using reference TRBV7-2 and TRBJ2-2, is GAGVSQSPSNKVTEKGKDVELRCDPISGHTALYWYRQSLGQGLEFLIYFQGNSAPDKSGLPSDRFSAERTGGSVSTLTIQRTQQEDSAVYLCASSQVGGELFFGEGSRLTVL.